Reported below is one TCR beta chain. As yet, its antigen is unknown. This sample was included in a study of vaccination and CD4 T cells after COVID-19. Looking at the study overall: Six males and four females, two of them Hispanic, were enrolled as convalescents.

Specified treatment: approximately nine-day PBMC culture with coronavirus spike peptide pools or control peptides (ViraFEST assay). ViraFEST relied on peptide pools to expand antigen-specific T cells; the TCRs were sequenced afterward. Researchers reported culturing roughly 2 million PBMCs per well with 8.5 to 10 IU/ml IL-2 and 9 to 10 ug/ml peptide pools. Findings of the study overall: SARS-CoV-2-reactive clonotype medians increased from roughly 21 to 40, not significantly.

Cultured CD4+ T cells had their DNA profiled by the Oncomine TCR Beta short-read assay. Using its own MiXCR run on the PCR reads, TCRdb lists one record per CDR3 protein. The sample yields 11,000 or so distinct CDR3 sequences, roughly half seen once. J was trimmed by 4 bases and V by 5 bases; bases with no gene match: 9. Germline V gene data show CDR1 as LNHNV and CDR2 as YYDKDF (reference sequence). This CDR3 spans 15 amino acids. The sample taken for sequencing was CD4+ T cells from blood, cultured in vitro. The chain has TRBV15 and TRBJ1-2, with TRBD1 matching over 8 bases. The receptor's source is a human donor who had recovered from COVID-19. DNA of the CDR3: TGTGCCACCAGCGGTAGACAGGGGACCTCCTATGGCTACACCTTC. This gives the protein CATSGRQGTSYGYTF.